What follows are 22 T cell receptor beta chains derived from one specimen sequenced in a study of CXCR3-negative and CXCR3-positive naive CD8 T cells. It was by 5' RACE with UMI labels that the TRB cDNA libraries were prepared. TCRdb reanalyzed the 5' RACE reads, giving one entry per CDR3 protein sequence and no DNA. This sample's table reports fewer than 55,000 distinct CDR3 sequences. What was sequenced was naive CXCR3- CD8+ T cells from blood. Subset indicated: CD45RO-CCR7+CD27+CD95- naive CD8+ T cells lacking CXCR3 (TNR3-). The receptors were gathered from a human donor in good health. Some clones in this sample may be carry-over from other donors' samples.

CDR3 region: CASSPFFDTQYF. The rearrangement joins TRBV11-2 to TRBJ2-3. The CDR3 consists of 12 residues. CDR1 SGHAT and CDR2 FQNNGV come from the germline V gene.

The chain has TRBV7-8 and TRBJ2-7. Per the germline V gene, CDR1 is SGHVS and CDR2 is FQNEAQ. This CDR3 contains 12 residues. The CDR3 loop is CASSLDRSEQYF.

The rearrangement uses TRBV4-2 and TRBJ1-5; TCRdb outputs TRBD1, but without DNA this stays unchecked. CDR3 length: 13 residues. Germline V gives CDR1 LGHNA, CDR2 YNFKEQ. This CDR3 is CASSWTGGQPQHF.

The chain employs TRBV6-2 or TRBV6-3 and TRBJ2-1; the D call of TRBD2 rests on TCRdb alone, since no DNA is present to check it. This CDR3 contains 12 residues. Germline CDR1 is MNHEY and CDR2 is SVGEGT. CDR3 residues: CASSPGLAWQFF.

The chain uses TRBV9 and TRBJ1-4; TCRdb lists TRBD1, though no DNA is available to test this call. Germline-derived CDR1 and CDR2 are SGDLS and YYNGEE. The CDR3 spans 16 residues. CDR3 sequence: CASSVTGARPNEKLFF.

The chain carries TRBV20-1 and TRBJ2-3. The CDR3 consists of 16 residues. The germline gives CDR1 DFQATT, CDR2 SNEGSKA (reference sequence). CDR3 sequence: CSARSGWLINTDTQYF.

J is TRBJ2-2 and V is TRBV24-1; without DNA, the TCRdb call of TRBD1 cannot be checked. Germline values: CDR1 KGHDR, CDR2 SFDVKD. CDR3 size: 13 residues. The CDR3 is CATMGTDPGELFF.

The rearrangement links TRBV10-2 to TRBJ2-3; TCRdb outputs TRBD2, but without DNA this stays unchecked. Germline loops: CDR1 WSHSY, CDR2 SAAADI. CDR3 length: 19 residues. CDR3: CASSESPGASGGLTDTQYF.

The V gene is TRBV25-1, the J gene TRBJ1-6. From germline, CDR1 is MGHDK and CDR2 SYGVNS. The CDR3 consists of 16 residues. This chain's CDR3 is CASSEYEDPYNSPLHF.

The chain is built from TRBV7-3 and TRBJ2-1; the D gene TCRdb calls, TRBD1, cannot be checked with no DNA. This CDR3 is built from 17 residues. Per the germline V gene, CDR1 is SGHTA and CDR2 is FQGTGA. CDR3 in amino acids: CASSLMQGSHTVDEQFF.

This rearrangement joins TRBV13 to TRBJ1-6; absent DNA, TCRdb's TRBD1 call cannot be checked. The CDR3 extends over 17 amino acids. Germline CDR1 reads PRHDT; CDR2 reads FYEKMQ (reference sequence). The chain's CDR3 is CASSLTSIQGANSPLHF.

The chain couples TRBV4-2 to TRBJ1-2. The CDR3 loop spans 14 amino acids. The germline gives CDR1 LGHNA, CDR2 YNFKEQ. This CDR3 reads CASSQEESNYGYTF.

The chain carries TRBV20-1 and TRBJ2-1; TCRdb returns TRBD2, unconfirmable since there is no DNA. This CDR3 has 15 amino acids. Germline V gene lookup returns CDR1 DFQATT and CDR2 SNEGSKA (reference sequence). The CDR3 loop is CSAKGLAGDYNEQFF.

This chain joins TRBV29-1 and TRBJ2-7. Germline CDR1 is SQVTM and CDR2 is ANQGSEA. The CDR3 covers 11 residues. CDR3: CSVVKSYEQYF.

This sequence joins TRBV7-9 and TRBJ1-5; TCRdb indicates TRBD1, and absent DNA this call remains unverified. The germline CDR1 and CDR2 sequences are SEHNR and FQNEAQ (reference sequence). This CDR3 has 16 residues. The CDR3 protein is CASSLGGQGPVQPQHF.

This rearrangement joins TRBV29-1 to TRBJ1-1; TCRdb's D gene call, TRBD1, goes unchecked for lack of DNA. The CDR3 spans 14 residues. The germline V gene has CDR1 SQVTM and CDR2 ANQGSEA. The CDR3 reads CSARQGGDYTEAFF.

The CDR3 reads CASSPGTGSNEQYF. The chain couples TRBV27 to TRBJ2-7; TCRdb picks TRBD1, but there is no DNA to check that call. Germline V gene data show CDR1 as MNHEY and CDR2 as SMNVEV (reference sequence). The CDR3 is 14 residues long.

The V and J genes are TRBV20-1 and TRBJ1-1; TCRdb calls TRBD1, which cannot be checked without DNA. The CDR3 covers 11 residues. CDR1 and CDR2 (germline): DFQATT, SNEGSKA (reference sequence). The CDR3 reads CSASRGTEAFF.

The chain uses TRBV6-2 or TRBV6-3 and TRBJ1-5. CDR1 MNHEY and CDR2 SVGEGT come from the germline V gene. The CDR3 extends over 13 amino acids. CDR3 protein: CASRVTFNQPQHF.

The chain uses TRBV29-1 and TRBJ2-5; TCRdb's D call, TRBD1, is unchecked because there is no DNA. Germline-derived CDR1 and CDR2 are SQVTM and ANQGSEA. The CDR3 is 13 residues long. CDR3 loop: CSVAGTAEETQYF.

This chain links TRBV7-9 with TRBJ2-7. The CDR3 is 14 residues long. In germline, CDR1 is SEHNR, CDR2 FQNEAQ (reference sequence). The CDR3 is CASSLTFLHDEQYF. Variable domain in full (rest from reference TRBV7-9 and TRBJ2-7): DTGVSQNPRHKITKRGQNVTFRCDPISEHNRLYWYRQTLGQGPEFLTYFQNEAQLEKSRLLSDRFSAERPKGSFSTLEIQRTEQGDSAMYLCASSLTFLHDEQYFGPGTRLTVT.

The chain uses TRBV6-6 and TRBJ2-7; the D gene TCRdb calls, TRBD1, cannot be checked with no DNA. Germline V gene data show CDR1 as MNHNY and CDR2 as SVGAGI (reference sequence). CDR3 size: 15 residues. CDR3 in amino acids: CASSPHTGRPYEQYF.